A single T cell receptor beta chain is shown here with its context. The antigen remains undetermined. The V gene end was trimmed by 4 bases and the J gene end by 4 bases; junction bases not matched to a gene: 3. The CDR3 spans 13 residues. Germline CDR1 reads SGHRS; CDR2 reads YFSETQ. These data are taken from a study of T-cell memory formation after mild COVID-19. Study conclusions and caveats: Among contracting clones, CD4+ were mainly CM/EM and CD8+ enriched in EMRA.

5'RACE with constant-segment primers built TCRalpha and TCRbeta cDNA libraries with UMIs. TCRdb re-called the 5' RACE reads through MiXCR, storing one row per CDR3 protein. Here the sample spans 300,000 or so distinct CDR3 sequences, roughly 17% being singletons. The clonotype originates from a man between 18 and 35 years old who had mild COVID-19 (a few samples of this study predate the infection). Cell type and time point are not known. The V and J genes are TRBV5-1 and TRBJ2-7; TRBD1 agrees at 9 bases. Specimen: PBMCs or a T cell subset sorted from them (not recorded which). The CDR3 is CASSRDREYEQYF. CDR3 in DNA: TGCGCCAGCAGCCGGGACAGGGAGTACGAGCAGTACTTC.